This T cell receptor (beta chain) comes out of a study of Graves' ophthalmopathy and Graves' hyperthyroidism. Whole-study context: Hyperthyroidism qualified as stable when ophthalmopathy did not develop within 18 months of follow-up.

RNA transcripts yielded amplified TCR beta CDR3 regions. HTBI primers were used in a first-round RT-PCR, which preceded a second-round multiplex PCR. A single record per CDR3 protein comes from TCRdb applying MiXCR to the multiplex PCR reads. The repertoire holds roughly 1.1 million distinct CDR3 sequences, about 36% seen once, with 11% in the top ten. In germline, CDR1 is SNHLY, CDR2 FYNNEI. The CDR3 has 12 residues. The ends were cut back, 6 bases at V and 4 bases at J, with 9 bases in the middle. This clonotype was seen many times. The target antigen is unknown. Study-wide results and caveats: In blood appeared most of the expanded thyroid clonotypes whose frequency exceeded 0.001. A 13-signature model separated ophthalmopathy from stable hyperthyroidism, 85% to 90% sensitivity, around 81% specificity.

This chain uses TRBV2 with TRBJ2-5; D is ambiguous. The specimen was peripheral blood or thyroid tissue (not recorded which). The clonotype originates from an adult man with Graves' hyperthyroidism. The CDR3 DNA follows: TGTGCCAGCAGCGTAGGTCGAGAGACCCAGTACTTC. The encoded protein is CASSVGRETQYF.